This TCR beta chain derives from a study of cytomegalovirus exposure and HLA in healthy donors. About the study: The 120 validation repertoires used the same platform as the roughly 700 first-cohort repertoires (as reported by a later analysis).

V gave up 5 bases and J gave up 3 bases; unmatched junction bases: 3. The CDR3 length is 13 residues. In germline, CDR1 is WSHSY, CDR2 SAAADI. Study outcomes and limitations: It was around 160 TCR beta chains that were listed as cytomegalovirus-associated. The classifier was said to identify cytomegalovirus status with high specificity and sensitivity.

The donors were in the roughly 130-subject validation cohort, distinct from the approximately 700-subject first cohort. On this clone itself: What it binds is not known.

Measured with immunoSEQ multiplex PCR; TCRdb has only the in-frame clones, and not every one. The sample includes over 200,000 clones, around 88% of them seen just once. Specimen: PBMCs. The chain couples TRBV10-2 to TRBJ2-7, with 8 bases fitting TRBD1. This TCR came from a woman aged 18-29 years in good health and CMV-seronegative. The CDR3 DNA is TGCGCCAGCAGTTTTGACAGGGGCTACGAGCAGTACTTC. Translating gives CASSFDRGYEQYF.